These 25 T cell receptor beta chains came from one sample sequenced in a study of T cell responses to AZD1222 COVID-19 vaccine. The method was immunoSEQ multiplex PCR; TCRdb's version includes in-frame clones alone and lacks a portion of them. The sample lists approximately 90,000 clones, roughly 88% occurring once. This specimen consisted of peripheral blood, obtained on day 0 of AZD1222 vaccination. These receptors all stem from an adult in good health.

J is TRBJ2-3 and V is TRBV12-3 or TRBV12-4; D unresolved. The CDR3 sequence is 13 residues long. The V and J ends lost 3 bases and 6 bases respectively, with 10 bases between them. The DNA of the CDR3 is TGTGCCAGCAGTTTTTATCTCGCGGATACGCAGTATTTT. The encoded protein is CASSFYLADTQYF.

This clone showed up just once. This rearrangement joins TRBV19 to TRBJ2-3, with D tentatively TRBD1 (6 bases). Germline loops: CDR1 LNHDA, CDR2 SQIVND (reference sequence). The CDR3 length is 14 residues. Trimming took 6 bases from V and 1 from J, leaving 11 bases between them. The CDR3 DNA reads TGTGCCAGTAGCCTAGCAGGGGGCACAGATACGCAGTATTTT. Protein product: CASSLAGGTDTQYF.

The gene calls are TRBV2 and TRBJ1-4; D not certain. V was clipped by 6 bases and J by 7 bases, with 18 bases between them. Germline assignment: CDR1 SNHLY and CDR2 FYNNEI. This CDR3 has 15 residues. The CDR3 protein is CASSASSGSFEKLFF. CDR3 DNA: TGTGCCAGCAGCGCCTCGTCGGGGTCGTTTGAAAAACTGTTTTTT. Using reference TRBV2 and TRBJ1-4 for the parts outside the CDR3, the full variable domain is EPEVTQTPSHQVTQMGQEVILRCVPISNHLYFYWYRQILGQKVEFLVSFYNNEISEKSEIFDDQFSVERPDGSNFTLKIRSTKLEDSAMYFCASSASSGSFEKLFFGSGTQLSVL.

The CDR3 nucleotides read TGTGCCAGACTCGGCGGGGGTTGGAATGGCTACACCTTC. Amino acids: CARLGGGWNGYTF. The gene calls are TRBV2 and TRBJ1-2, with a weak D call TRBD1 (5 bases). Per germline, CDR1 SNHLY and CDR2 FYNNEI. V was clipped by 9 bases and J by 6 bases, with 17 bases between them. The CDR3 has 13 residues.

The chain is built from TRBV30 and TRBJ1-2; D is uncertain. V lost 4 bases and J lost 2, with 11 bases in between. CDR1 is GTSNPN, CDR2 SVGIG, per germline (reference sequence). This CDR3 has 13 residues. CDR3 loop: CAWTPMGNYGYTF. CDR3 coding DNA: TGTGCCTGGACCCCCATGGGGAACTATGGCTACACCTTC.

DNA of the CDR3: TGTGCCAGCAGCTTAAGGATGGGACCCTACAATGAGCAGTTCTTC. Its protein product is CASSLRMGPYNEQFF. The rearrangement uses TRBV11-1 and TRBJ2-1; D could derive from TRBD1 or TRBD2 (5 bases each). The germline gives CDR1 SGHAT, CDR2 FQDESV (reference sequence). The CDR3 extends over 15 amino acids. V was trimmed by 2 bases and J by 2 bases, leaving 10 bases between them.

The genes are TRBV29-1 and TRBJ2-7; a weak D match, TRBD1 (6 bases). Germline CDR1 SQVTM, CDR2 ANQGSEA. The CDR3 is made up of 15 amino acids. Trimming removed 4 bases from V and 0 bases from J, with 16 bases in between. For the CDR3, the DNA is TGCAGCGTTGCAGGACAGTTGGAAAGCTCCTACGAGCAGTACTTC. Translated: CSVAGQLESSYEQYF.

The V gene is TRBV5-1, the J gene TRBJ2-2; 11 bases agree with TRBD2. Germline V lookup: CDR1 SGHRS, CDR2 YFSETQ. V lost 3 bases, J lost 4 bases, and 5 bases stayed unmatched. There are 16 residues in the CDR3. CDR3 DNA: TGCGCCAGCAGCTCAAGACTAGCGGGATCCACCGGGGAGCTGTTTTTT. Encoded protein: CASSSRLAGSTGELFF.

The V gene is TRBV3-1 (or the pseudogene TRBV3-2), the J gene TRBJ1-3, with a tentative D call TRBD1 (5 bases). Germline CDR1 and CDR2: LGHDT and YNNKEL (reference sequence). V was clipped by 1 base and J by 4 bases, with 11 bases between them. CDR3 length: 15 amino acids. The CDR3 nucleotides are TGTGCCAGCAGCCAAGGAGCCGGGACCGGAAACACCATATATTTT. Its translation: CASSQGAGTGNTIYF.

CDR3 DNA: TGTGCCAGCAGCCTAACCGGGACAAGGAGGGAAGCTTTCTTT. It is translated as CASSLTGTRREAFF. J is TRBJ1-1 and V is TRBV5-4, with D perhaps TRBD1 (6 bases). Germline V gene sequence: CDR1 SGHNT, CDR2 YYREEE (reference sequence). CDR3 size: 14 residues. With 4 bases removed from V and 8 bases from J, the gap between germline ends came to 18 bases.

The gene calls are TRBV11-3 and TRBJ1-6; 7 bases align to TRBD1. The germline gives CDR1 SGHNT, CDR2 YENEEA. V lost 3 bases to trimming and J lost 10 bases; unmatched junction nucleotides: 6. The CDR3 totals 14 residues. The CDR3 DNA is TGTGCCAGCAGCTTGACAGGGTATGGATCACCCCTCCACTTT. Translated: CASSLTGYGSPLHF.

The V call is TRBV6-6, the J call TRBJ1-5; D gene uncertain. The CDR3 has 15 residues. Germline CDR1 reads MNHNY; CDR2 reads SVGAGI (reference sequence). With 0 bases removed from V and 3 bases from J, the gap between germline ends came to 9 bases. CDR3: CASSYSSAANQPQHF. CDR3 nucleotide sequence: TGTGCCAGCAGTTACTCCTCAGCAGCCAATCAGCCCCAGCATTTT.

The V and J genes are TRBV6-1 and TRBJ2-7; D possibly corresponds to TRBD1 (5 bases). Trimming removed 4 bases at V and 0 bases at J, with 22 bases between. The CDR3 sequence is 18 residues long. Germline assignment: CDR1 MNHNS and CDR2 SASEGT. The CDR3 loop reads CASSVLPGGAGFSYEQYF. The CDR3 nucleotides read TGTGCCAGCAGTGTCCTTCCCGGTGGGGCTGGGTTCTCCTACGAGCAGTACTTC.

J is TRBJ2-4 and V is TRBV28; D might be TRBD1 (6 bases). CDR1 is MDHEN and CDR2 is SYDVKM in the germline V gene. The V gene lost 6 bases and the J gene lost 7 bases, with 19 bases spanning the gap. The length of the CDR3 is 15 residues. DNA of the CDR3: TGTGCCAGCAGAGCCGGGACAAGCAGGTGGAACATTCAGTACTTC. Translating it yields CASRAGTSRWNIQYF.

The gene calls are TRBV5-1 and TRBJ2-1; D gene unclear. This CDR3 has 14 amino acids. The V and J ends lost 0 bases and 8 bases respectively, with 12 bases between them. Germline CDR1 and CDR2: SGHRS and YFSETQ. CDR3 coding DNA: TGCGCCAGCAGCTTGGAAAGGGTTTGGGATGAGCAGTTCTTC. Its protein product is CASSLERVWDEQFF.

This clone came up once. This rearrangement joins TRBV5-1 to TRBJ1-1; the D is unclear. The CDR3 contains 16 residues. Germline CDR1 reads SGHRS; CDR2 reads YFSETQ. V lost 1 base and J 2 bases, leaving 15 bases between the germline ends. CDR3 residues: CASSLTAAKSNTEAFF. The CDR3 DNA follows: TGCGCCAGCAGCTTGACGGCAGCCAAAAGCAACACTGAAGCTTTCTTT.

The sample holds one count of this clone. This sequence joins TRBV29-1 and TRBJ1-2, with D possibly matching TRBD1 (6 bases). Looked up from germline, CDR1 is SQVTM and CDR2 is ANQGSEA. Trimming removed 1 base from V and 0 bases from J, with 6 bases in between. There are 13 residues in the CDR3. The CDR3 sequence is CSVEGQANYGYTF. In DNA, the CDR3 is TGCAGCGTTGAAGGACAGGCTAACTATGGCTACACCTTC. The full variable domain, rest sourced from reference TRBV29-1 and TRBJ1-2, is SAVISQKPSRDICQRGTSLTIQCQVDSQVTMMFWYRQQPGQSLTLIATANQGSEATYESGFVIDKFPISRPNLTFSTLTVSNMSPEDSSIYLCSVEGQANYGYTFGSGTRLTVV.

The gene calls are TRBV28 and TRBJ2-3, with 9 bases fitting TRBD2. Germline V lookup: CDR1 MDHEN, CDR2 SYDVKM. Trimming at V came to 2 bases and at J to 4 bases, leaving 7 bases not matched to a gene. The CDR3 contains 16 residues. This CDR3 reads CASSLDRLAGPDTQYF. The CDR3 DNA follows: TGTGCCAGCAGTTTAGATCGGCTAGCGGGACCAGATACGCAGTATTTT.

The chain is built from TRBV18 and TRBJ1-5; TRBD1 agrees at 8 bases. This CDR3 region has 16 residues. Trimming took 3 bases from V and 1 from J; bases not matched to a gene: 5. Germline V gene data show CDR1 as KGHSH and CDR2 as LQKENI. The CDR3 sequence is CASSPRDRISNQPQHF. CDR3 DNA sequence: TGTGCCAGCTCACCTAGGGACAGGATAAGCAATCAGCCCCAGCATTTT.

This clone was recorded only once. The chain recombines TRBV7-2 with TRBJ1-2; D is ambiguous. This CDR3 region has 13 residues. V shed 6 bases and J shed 7 bases, with 15 bases lying between them. From germline, CDR1 is SGHTA and CDR2 FQGNSA. The CDR3 sequence is CASRLPDRAGYTF. CDR3 nucleotide sequence: TGTGCCAGCAGACTACCGGACCGGGCTGGCTACACCTTC.

This sequence joins TRBV2 and TRBJ1-1; D is uncertain. Trimming took 6 bases from V and 10 from J, leaving 15 bases between them. Germline V gives CDR1 SNHLY, CDR2 FYNNEI. The length of the CDR3 is 12 residues. CDR3: CASSASSRRAFF. In DNA, the CDR3 is TGTGCCAGCAGCGCCAGTTCTCGGCGAGCTTTCTTT.

This clone came up a few times. This rearrangement joins TRBV18 to TRBJ2-7, with D unresolved. V lost 4 bases and J lost 2, with 9 bases in between. The germline CDR1 and CDR2 sequences are KGHSH and LQKENI. The CDR3 has 13 residues. CDR3 amino acids: CASSQGSPYEQYF. CDR3 DNA: TGTGCCAGCTCACAAGGAAGCCCCTACGAGCAGTACTTC.

The chain has TRBV20-1 and TRBJ2-1; 8 bases map to TRBD2. The CDR3 runs to 14 residues. Germline V gene lookup returns CDR1 DFQATT and CDR2 SNEGSKA (reference sequence). V gave up 3 bases and J gave up 4 bases; unmatched junction bases: 5. The CDR3 DNA is TGCAGTGCTAGTAGAGCGGGAGCGTACAATGAGCAGTTCTTC. Its protein is CSASRAGAYNEQFF.

The V call is TRBV19, the J call TRBJ1-5; D unresolved. The CDR3 contains 15 residues. V dropped 3 bases and J dropped 0 bases, with 9 bases sitting between them. The germline V gene encodes CDR1 LNHDA and CDR2 SQIVND (reference sequence). The CDR3 bases are TGTGCCAGTAGTATCAAGTCTTATAGCAATCAGCCCCAGCATTTT. This translates into CASSIKSYSNQPQHF.

V usage is TRBV7-9 and J usage is TRBJ1-1; no firm D call. The CDR3 extends over 14 amino acids. V lost 2 bases, J lost 1 base, and 8 bases lay in between. The germline CDR1 and CDR2 sequences are SEHNR and FQNEAQ (reference sequence). The CDR3 loop reads CASSLNSWNTEAFF. CDR3 DNA sequence: TGTGCCAGCAGCTTAAACAGCTGGAACACTGAAGCTTTCTTT.